This TCR beta chain was retrieved from a study of blood T cell repertoires in COVID-19. Profiling relied on immunoSEQ multiplex PCR, and the TCRdb table lists in-frame clones only, not all of them. There are around 330,000 clones in the sample; 88% occur only once, and approximately 1.8% lies in the top ten. The CDR3 covers 15 residues. The germline V and J ends were trimmed by 0 bases and 4 bases, with 12 bases remaining between them. Germline V gives CDR1 LGHNA, CDR2 YSLEER. This chain joins TRBV4-3 and TRBJ1-2; perhaps TRBD1 as D (6 bases). Sequencing used peripheral blood. This receptor was obtained from a woman aged 25 to 39 with COVID-19, enrolled during active disease. The CDR3 DNA is TGCGCCAGCAGCCAAGACGGGGGGCCGGCCTATGGCTACACCTTC. Translating it yields CASSQDGGPAYGYTF.